The clone carrying this T cell receptor beta chain was detected many times. Unsorted libraries were generated from 2 million PBMCs. These cells had been stored in RNAlater at -80 C. CDR3 length: 14 residues. V was shortened by 4 bases and J by 0 bases, with 7 bases between the two germline ends. Germline CDR1 reads SNHLY; CDR2 reads FYNNEI. The data belong to a study of neurological immune-mediated disorders. MiXCR, applied by TCRdb to the 5' RACE reads, yields one record per CDR3 protein. The repertoire holds roughly 31,000 distinct CDR3 sequences, about 4.5% seen once, with approximately 22% in the top ten.

The J gene is TRBJ2-1, the V gene TRBV2, with D possibly TRBD1 on 5 matching bases. Sequencing used PBMCs. This receptor was taken from a man aged 18 to 29 in good health. This chain's CDR3 is CASSVDSSYNEQFF. The DNA of the CDR3 is TGTGCCAGCAGTGTTGACAGCTCCTACAATGAGCAGTTCTTC.